This TCR beta chain was identified during a study of cytomegalovirus exposure and HLA in healthy donors. Findings of the study overall: Specificity of a few CMV-associated chains for CMV antigens was verified in vitro. Listed as cytomegalovirus-associated were 150 to 200 TCR beta chains.

Notes on this clone: Antigen unknown.

The CDR3 is made up of 16 amino acids. Germline V CDR1 and CDR2: SEHNR, FQNEAQ (reference sequence). Losses at the gene ends were 0 bases for V and 0 bases for J; bases not matched to a gene: 3. The PCR used 60 Vbeta and 13 Jbeta primers. Sequencing was performed with immunoSEQ multiplex PCR; in TCRdb, only in-frame clones are kept and a portion is missing. The data contain hundreds of thousands of clones, around 89% of them singletons. The material sequenced was PBMCs. The receptor comes from a woman under 30 in good health and CMV-seronegative. The chain recombines TRBV7-9 with TRBJ2-7; 9 bases map to TRBD2. CDR3 DNA sequence: TGTGCCAGCAGCTTAGCGGAGACTAGCGGCTCCTACGAGCAGTACTTC. This gives the protein CASSLAETSGSYEQYF.